This TCR beta chain was sequenced in a study of cytomegalovirus exposure and HLA in healthy donors. As for the study in general: The approximately 120 validation repertoires, a later analysis reported, used the same platform as the approximately 670 repertoires from the first cohort.

Germline CDR1 SGHAT, CDR2 FQDESV (reference sequence). Trimming removed 3 bases from V and 6 bases from J, with 18 bases in between. The CDR3 length is 16 residues. Comment on this clone: Its antigen is unidentified.

The method was immunoSEQ multiplex PCR; TCRdb's version includes in-frame clones alone and lacks a portion of them. The data contain some 68,000 clones, roughly 97% of them singletons. The study, taken as a whole, reports: Rarity held for most TCR sequences, but there were some public TCRs that occurred in many donors. Cytomegalovirus-associated TCR beta chains were listed, numbering 164. One later analysis, an examination of the 100 to 150 validation repertoires, found that first-cohort TCR clusters tended to co-occur in them.

This sequence was found in a man younger than 35 in good health and CMV-seronegative. The chain carries TRBV11-1 and TRBJ2-1; TRBD2 is a possible D gene (6 bases). The sequenced sample was PBMCs. This CDR3 is CASSFPSGGRGNEQFF. CDR3 bases: TGTGCCAGCAGCTTCCCCTCCGGGGGTAGGGGCAATGAGCAGTTCTTC. Full variable domain (missing parts from reference TRBV11-1 and TRBJ2-1): EAEVAQSPRYKITEKSQAVAFWCDPISGHATLYWYRQILGQGPELLVQFQDESVVDDSQLPKDRFSAERLKGVDSTLKIQPAELGDSAMYLCASSFPSGGRGNEQFFGPGTRLTVL.